This entry describes one TCR beta chain. The sample is drawn from a study of cytomegalovirus exposure and HLA in healthy donors. The trim removed 7 bases at V and 2 bases at J, leaving 6 bases unmatched. Germline-derived CDR1 and CDR2 are MNHEY and SVGAGI. The CDR3 is made up of 14 amino acids. The PCR ran on 60 Vbeta and 13 Jbeta primers. Sequenced by immunoSEQ multiplex PCR; TCRdb stores in-frame clones only, minus some. The top ten hold over 9% of the sample, which has some 120,000 clones, roughly 82% seen once. The V and J genes are TRBV6-5 and TRBJ1-1; TRBD1 agrees at 8 bases. The receptor was derived from a male donor in good health and CMV-seropositive. The sample comprised PBMCs. CDR3 protein: CASTTGGGNTEAFF. The CDR3 nucleotides are TGTGCCAGCACCACAGGGGGGGGTAACACTGAAGCTTTCTTT.